This T cell receptor beta chain was sequenced for a study of shared clonotypes between healthy human individuals. Overall study results and limits: Incomplete sequencing of sorted subsets was indicated by rarefaction despite large depth.

The V gene's germline CDR1 is LNHNV and CDR2 YYDKDF (reference sequence). V shed 4 bases and J shed 8 bases, with 14 bases lying between them. The CDR3 extends over 13 amino acids. This clone was observed a handful of times. Its antigen is as yet unknown. Assay used: immunoSEQ multiplex PCR; TCRdb lists only in-frame clones, some missing. The sample consists of around 2.5 million clones, under 95% of them appearing once. The V call is TRBV15, the J call TRBJ1-2; no firm D call. The sample comprised naive CD4+ T cells from PBMCs. Subset specified: CD45RA+ positively selected. The source is a man aged 18 to 30 in good health. Some clones in this sample may be carry-over from other donors' samples. The CDR3 is CATSKRRSMGYTF. The CDR3 DNA reads TGTGCCACCAGCAAGAGACGGAGTATGGGCTACACCTTC. Based on the CDR3 plus reference TRBV15 and TRBJ1-2, the full variable domain is DAMVIQNPRYQVTQFGKPVTLSCSQTLNHNVMYWYQQKSSQAPKLLFHYYDKDFNNEADTPDNFQSRRPNTSFCFLDIRSPGLGDTAMYLCATSKRRSMGYTFGSGTRLTVV.